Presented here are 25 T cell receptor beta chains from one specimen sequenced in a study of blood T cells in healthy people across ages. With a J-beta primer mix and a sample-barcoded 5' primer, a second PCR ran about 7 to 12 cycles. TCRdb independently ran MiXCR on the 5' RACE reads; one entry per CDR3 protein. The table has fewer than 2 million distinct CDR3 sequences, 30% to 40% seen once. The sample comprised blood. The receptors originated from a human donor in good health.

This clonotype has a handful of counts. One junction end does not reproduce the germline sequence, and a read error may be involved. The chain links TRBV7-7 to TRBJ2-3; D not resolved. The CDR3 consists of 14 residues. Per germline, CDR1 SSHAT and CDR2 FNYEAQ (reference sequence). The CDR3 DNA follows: TGTGCTAGCAGCTCATCTCCTAGCACAGATACGCAGTATTTT. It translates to CASSSSPSTDTQYF.

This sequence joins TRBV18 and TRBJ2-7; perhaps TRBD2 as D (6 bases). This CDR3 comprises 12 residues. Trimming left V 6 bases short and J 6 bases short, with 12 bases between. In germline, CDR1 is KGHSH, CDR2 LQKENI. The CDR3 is CASSGRTSEQYF. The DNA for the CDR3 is TGTGCCAGCTCTGGGAGGACCAGCGAGCAGTACTTC.

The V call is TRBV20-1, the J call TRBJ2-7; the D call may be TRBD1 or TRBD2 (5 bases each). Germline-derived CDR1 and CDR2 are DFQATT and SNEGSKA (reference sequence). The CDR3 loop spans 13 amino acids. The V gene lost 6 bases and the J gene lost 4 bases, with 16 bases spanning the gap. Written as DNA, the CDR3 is TGCAGTGCCCCTTTGGGGGAATCATACGAGCAGTACTTC. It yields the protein CSAPLGESYEQYF.

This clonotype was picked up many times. As DNA, the CDR3 is TGCAGTGCTTCCGATCCGGCCCGCTATGGCTACACCTTC. Translation gives CSASDPARYGYTF. V and J are TRBV20-1 and TRBJ1-2; D is unclear. Trimming removed 5 bases at V and 4 bases at J, with 14 bases between. The CDR3 spans 13 residues. Looked up from germline, CDR1 is DFQATT and CDR2 is SNEGSKA (reference sequence).

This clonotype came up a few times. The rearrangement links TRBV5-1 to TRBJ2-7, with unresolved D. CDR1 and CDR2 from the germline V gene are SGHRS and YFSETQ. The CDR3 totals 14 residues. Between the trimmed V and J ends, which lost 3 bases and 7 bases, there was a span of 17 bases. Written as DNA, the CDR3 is TGCGCCAGCAGCTCGGATGGGCGGCCTTCAGAGCAGTACTTC. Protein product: CASSSDGRPSEQYF.

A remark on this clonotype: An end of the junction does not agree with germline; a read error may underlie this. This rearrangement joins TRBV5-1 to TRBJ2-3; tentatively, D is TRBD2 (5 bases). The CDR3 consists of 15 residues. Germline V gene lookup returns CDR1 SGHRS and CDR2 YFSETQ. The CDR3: CASSLDGGYTDTRYF. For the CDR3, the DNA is TGCGCCAGCAGCTTGGACGGAGGCTACACAGATACGCGGTATTTT.

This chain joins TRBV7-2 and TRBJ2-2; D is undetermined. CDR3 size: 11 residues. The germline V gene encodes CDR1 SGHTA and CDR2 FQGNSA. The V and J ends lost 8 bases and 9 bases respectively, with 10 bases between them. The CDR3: CASGQLWELFF. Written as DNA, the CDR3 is TGTGCCAGCGGCCAGCTCTGGGAGCTGTTTTTT.

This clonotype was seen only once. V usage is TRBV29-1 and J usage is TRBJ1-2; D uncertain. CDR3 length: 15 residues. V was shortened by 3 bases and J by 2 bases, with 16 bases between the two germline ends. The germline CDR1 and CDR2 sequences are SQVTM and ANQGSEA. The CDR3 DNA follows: TGCAGCGTTGATCTTGGATGGGCGCCGAACTATGGCTACACCTTC. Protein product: CSVDLGWAPNYGYTF.

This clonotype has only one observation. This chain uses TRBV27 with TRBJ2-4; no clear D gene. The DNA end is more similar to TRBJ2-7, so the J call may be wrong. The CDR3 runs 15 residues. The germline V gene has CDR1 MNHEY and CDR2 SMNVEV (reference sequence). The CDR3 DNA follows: TGTGCCAGCAGTTTGGGGTCCGAGTACCTACTCGAGCAGTACTTC. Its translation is CASSLGSEYLLEQYF.

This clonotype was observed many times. DNA of the CDR3: TGTGCCAGCTCGGGGTACCCCTACAATGAGCAGTTCTTC. Its translation: CASSGYPYNEQFF. V is TRBV12-3 or TRBV12-4 and J is TRBJ2-1, with D possibly TRBD2 on 5 matching bases. CDR3 length: 13 amino acids. V was clipped by 8 bases and J by 2 bases, with 10 bases between them.

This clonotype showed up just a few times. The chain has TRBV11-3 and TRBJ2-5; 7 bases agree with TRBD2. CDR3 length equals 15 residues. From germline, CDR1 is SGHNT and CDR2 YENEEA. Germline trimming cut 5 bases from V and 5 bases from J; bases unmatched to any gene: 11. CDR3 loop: CASSPPGLGLETQYF. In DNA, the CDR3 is TGTGCCAGCAGCCCACCCGGACTAGGCCTGGAGACCCAGTACTTC.

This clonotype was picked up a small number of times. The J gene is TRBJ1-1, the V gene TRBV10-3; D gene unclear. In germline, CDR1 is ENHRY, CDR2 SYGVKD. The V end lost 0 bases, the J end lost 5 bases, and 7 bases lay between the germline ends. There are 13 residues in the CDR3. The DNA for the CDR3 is TGTGCCATCAGTGAGTCGCTGGGGACTGAAGCTTTCTTT. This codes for CAISESLGTEAFF.

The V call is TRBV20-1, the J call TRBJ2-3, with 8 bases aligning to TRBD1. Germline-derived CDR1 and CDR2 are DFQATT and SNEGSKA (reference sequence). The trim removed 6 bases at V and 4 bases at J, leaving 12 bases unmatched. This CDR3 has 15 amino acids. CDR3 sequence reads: CSASTGTGDPDTQYF. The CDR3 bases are TGCAGTGCGTCAACGGGGACAGGTGATCCAGATACGCAGTATTTT.

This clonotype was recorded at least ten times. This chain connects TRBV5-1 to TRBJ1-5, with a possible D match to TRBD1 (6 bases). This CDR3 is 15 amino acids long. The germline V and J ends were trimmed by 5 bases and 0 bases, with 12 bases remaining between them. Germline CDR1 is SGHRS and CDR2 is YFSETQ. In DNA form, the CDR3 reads TGCGCCAGCAGTCCAGGGGACCTTAGCAATCAGCCCCAGCATTTT. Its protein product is CASSPGDLSNQPQHF.

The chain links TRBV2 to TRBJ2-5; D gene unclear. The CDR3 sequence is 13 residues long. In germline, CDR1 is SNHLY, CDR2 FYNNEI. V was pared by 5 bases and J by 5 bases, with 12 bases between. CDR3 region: CASSPRSWETQYF. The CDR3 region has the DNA TGTGCCAGCAGTCCACGATCCTGGGAGACCCAGTACTTC.

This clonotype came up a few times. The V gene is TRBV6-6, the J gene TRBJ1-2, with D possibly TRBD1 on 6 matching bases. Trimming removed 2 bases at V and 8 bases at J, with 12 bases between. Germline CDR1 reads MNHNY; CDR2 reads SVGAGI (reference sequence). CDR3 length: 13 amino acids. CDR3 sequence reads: CASSYPGQEGYTF. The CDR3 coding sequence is TGTGCCAGCAGTTACCCGGGACAAGAGGGCTACACCTTC.

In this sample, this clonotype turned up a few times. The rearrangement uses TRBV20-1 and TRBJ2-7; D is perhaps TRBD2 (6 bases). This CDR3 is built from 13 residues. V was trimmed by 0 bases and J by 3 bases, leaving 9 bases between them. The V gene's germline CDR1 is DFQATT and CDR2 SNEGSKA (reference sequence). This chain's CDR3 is CSARDRLDYEQYF. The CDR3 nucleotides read TGCAGTGCTAGAGATCGACTAGACTACGAGCAGTACTTC.

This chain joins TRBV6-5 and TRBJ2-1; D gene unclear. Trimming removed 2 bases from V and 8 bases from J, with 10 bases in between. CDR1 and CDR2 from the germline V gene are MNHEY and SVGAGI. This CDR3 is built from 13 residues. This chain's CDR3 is CASSYLDTDEQFF. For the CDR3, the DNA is TGTGCCAGCAGTTACCTCGACACCGATGAGCAGTTCTTC.

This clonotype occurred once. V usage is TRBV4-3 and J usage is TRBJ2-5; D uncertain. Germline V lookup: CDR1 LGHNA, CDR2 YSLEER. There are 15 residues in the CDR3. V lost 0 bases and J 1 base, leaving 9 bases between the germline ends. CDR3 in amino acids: CASSQDWVIQETQYF. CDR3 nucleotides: TGCGCCAGCAGCCAAGATTGGGTAATCCAAGAGACCCAGTACTTC.

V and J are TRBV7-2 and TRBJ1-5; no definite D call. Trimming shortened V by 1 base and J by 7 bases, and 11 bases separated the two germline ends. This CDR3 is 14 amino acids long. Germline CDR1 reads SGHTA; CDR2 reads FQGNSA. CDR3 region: CASSLDANQQPQHF. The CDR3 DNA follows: TGTGCCAGCAGCTTAGATGCCAATCAACAGCCCCAGCATTTT.

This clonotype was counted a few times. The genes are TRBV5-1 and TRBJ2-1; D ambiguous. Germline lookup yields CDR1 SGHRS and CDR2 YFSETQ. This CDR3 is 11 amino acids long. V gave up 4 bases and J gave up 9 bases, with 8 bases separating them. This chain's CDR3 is CASSGEGEQFF. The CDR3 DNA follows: TGCGCCAGCAGCGGAGAAGGTGAGCAGTTCTTC.

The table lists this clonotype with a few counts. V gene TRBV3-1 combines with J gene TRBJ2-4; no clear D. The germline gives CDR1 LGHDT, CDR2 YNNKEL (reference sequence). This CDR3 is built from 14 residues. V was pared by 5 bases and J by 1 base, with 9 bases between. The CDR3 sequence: CASSGDAAKNIQYF. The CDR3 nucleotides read TGTGCCAGCAGCGGGGATGCGGCCAAAAACATTCAGTACTTC.

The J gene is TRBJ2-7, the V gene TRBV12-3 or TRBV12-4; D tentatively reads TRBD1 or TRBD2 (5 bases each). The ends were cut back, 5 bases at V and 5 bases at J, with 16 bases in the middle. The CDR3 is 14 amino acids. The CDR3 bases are TGTGCCAGCAGTCCCTGGGACGGGGTGCACGAGCAGTACTTC. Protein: CASSPWDGVHEQYF.

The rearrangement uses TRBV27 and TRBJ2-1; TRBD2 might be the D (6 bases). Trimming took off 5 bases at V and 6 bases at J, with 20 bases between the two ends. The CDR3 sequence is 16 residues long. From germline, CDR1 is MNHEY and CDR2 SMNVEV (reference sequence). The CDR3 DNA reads TGTGCCAGCAGTCTATTCGGGAGTTGGGGCGCCAATGAGCAGTTCTTC. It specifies CASSLFGSWGANEQFF.

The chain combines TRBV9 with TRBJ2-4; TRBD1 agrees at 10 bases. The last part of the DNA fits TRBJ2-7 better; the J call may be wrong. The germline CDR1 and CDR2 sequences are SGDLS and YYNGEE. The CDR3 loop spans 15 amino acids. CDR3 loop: CASSVGGQGDYEQYF. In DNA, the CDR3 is TGTGCCAGCAGCGTCGGAGGACAGGGGGATTACGAGCAGTACTTC.